This TCR beta chain was identified in a study of blood T cell repertoires in COVID-19. Here immunoSEQ multiplex PCR was the method, and the copy in TCRdb shows in-frame clones only, minus some. Here the sample spans 30,000 to 50,000 clones, roughly 78% being singletons. The CDR3 is made up of 12 amino acids. Trimming pared 3 bases from V and 5 bases from J, leaving 7 bases between. Germline CDR1 reads MDHEN; CDR2 reads SYDVKM. The sequence was collected from a man aged 65 to 85 with acute or convalescent COVID-19. The sample comprised peripheral blood. The rearrangement links TRBV28 to TRBJ1-2, with a possible D match to TRBD1 (5 bases). Here the CDR3 DNA reads TGTGCCAGCAGTTTGTCAGGGTATGGCTACACCTTC. This encodes CASSLSGYGYTF.